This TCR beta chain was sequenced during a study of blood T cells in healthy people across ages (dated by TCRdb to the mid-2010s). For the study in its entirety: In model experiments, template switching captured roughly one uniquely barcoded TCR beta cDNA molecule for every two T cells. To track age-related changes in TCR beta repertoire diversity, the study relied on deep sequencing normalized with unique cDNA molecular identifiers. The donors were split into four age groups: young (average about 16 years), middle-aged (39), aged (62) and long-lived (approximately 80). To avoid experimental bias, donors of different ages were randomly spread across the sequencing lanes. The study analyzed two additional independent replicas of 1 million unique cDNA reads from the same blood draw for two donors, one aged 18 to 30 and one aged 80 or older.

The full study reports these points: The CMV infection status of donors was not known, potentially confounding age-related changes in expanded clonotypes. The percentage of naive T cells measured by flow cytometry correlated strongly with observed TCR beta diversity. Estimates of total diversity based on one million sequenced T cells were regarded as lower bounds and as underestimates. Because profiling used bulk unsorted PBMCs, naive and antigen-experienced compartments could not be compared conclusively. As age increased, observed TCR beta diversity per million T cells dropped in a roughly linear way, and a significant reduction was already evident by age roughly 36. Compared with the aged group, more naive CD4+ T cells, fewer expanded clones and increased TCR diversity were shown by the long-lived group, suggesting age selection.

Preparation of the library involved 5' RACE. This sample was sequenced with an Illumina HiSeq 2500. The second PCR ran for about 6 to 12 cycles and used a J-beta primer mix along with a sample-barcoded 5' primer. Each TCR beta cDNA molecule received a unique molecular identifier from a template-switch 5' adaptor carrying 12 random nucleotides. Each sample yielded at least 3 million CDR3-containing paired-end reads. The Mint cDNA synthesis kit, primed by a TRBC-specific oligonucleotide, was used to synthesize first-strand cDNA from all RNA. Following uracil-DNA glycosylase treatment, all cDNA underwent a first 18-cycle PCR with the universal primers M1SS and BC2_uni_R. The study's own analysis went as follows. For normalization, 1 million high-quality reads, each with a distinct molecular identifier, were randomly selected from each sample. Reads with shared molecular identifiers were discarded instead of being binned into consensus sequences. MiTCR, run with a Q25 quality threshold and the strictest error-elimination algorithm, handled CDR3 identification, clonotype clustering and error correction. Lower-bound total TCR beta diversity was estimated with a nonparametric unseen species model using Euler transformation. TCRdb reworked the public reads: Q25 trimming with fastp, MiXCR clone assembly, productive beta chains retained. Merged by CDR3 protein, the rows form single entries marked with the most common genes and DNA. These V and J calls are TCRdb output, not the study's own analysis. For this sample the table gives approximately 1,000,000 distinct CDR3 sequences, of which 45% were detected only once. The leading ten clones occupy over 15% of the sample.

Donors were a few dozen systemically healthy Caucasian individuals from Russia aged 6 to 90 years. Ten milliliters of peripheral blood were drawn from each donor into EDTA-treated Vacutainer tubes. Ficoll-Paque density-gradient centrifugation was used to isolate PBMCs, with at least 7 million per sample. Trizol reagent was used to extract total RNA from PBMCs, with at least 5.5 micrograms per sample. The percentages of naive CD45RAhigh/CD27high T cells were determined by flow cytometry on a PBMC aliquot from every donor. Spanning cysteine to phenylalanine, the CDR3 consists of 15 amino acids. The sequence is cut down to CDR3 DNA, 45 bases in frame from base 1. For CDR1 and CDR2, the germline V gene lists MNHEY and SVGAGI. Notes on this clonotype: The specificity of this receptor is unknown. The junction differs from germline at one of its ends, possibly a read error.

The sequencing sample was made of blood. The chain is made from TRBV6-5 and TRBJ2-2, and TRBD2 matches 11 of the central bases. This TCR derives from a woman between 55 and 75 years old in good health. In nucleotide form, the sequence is TGTACCAGCAGTTTAGCGGGAGGGGTTACCGGGGAGCTGTTTTTT. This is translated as CTSSLAGGVTGELFF.